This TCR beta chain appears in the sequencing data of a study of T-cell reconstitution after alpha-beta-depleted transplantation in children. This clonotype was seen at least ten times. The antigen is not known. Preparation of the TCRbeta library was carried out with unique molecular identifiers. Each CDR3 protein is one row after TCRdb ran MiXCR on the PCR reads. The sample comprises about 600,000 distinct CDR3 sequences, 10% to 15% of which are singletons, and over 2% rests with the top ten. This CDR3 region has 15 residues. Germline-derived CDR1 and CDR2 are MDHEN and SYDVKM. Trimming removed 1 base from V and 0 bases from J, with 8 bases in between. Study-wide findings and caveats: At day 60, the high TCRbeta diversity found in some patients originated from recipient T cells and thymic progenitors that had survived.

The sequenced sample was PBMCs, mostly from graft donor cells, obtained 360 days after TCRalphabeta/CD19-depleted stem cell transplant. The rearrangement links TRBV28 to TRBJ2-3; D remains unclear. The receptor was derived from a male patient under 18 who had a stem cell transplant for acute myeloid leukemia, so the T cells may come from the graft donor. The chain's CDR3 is CASSLSLTSTDTQYF. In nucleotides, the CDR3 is TGTGCCAGCAGTTTATCTCTGACTAGCACAGATACGCAGTATTTT.